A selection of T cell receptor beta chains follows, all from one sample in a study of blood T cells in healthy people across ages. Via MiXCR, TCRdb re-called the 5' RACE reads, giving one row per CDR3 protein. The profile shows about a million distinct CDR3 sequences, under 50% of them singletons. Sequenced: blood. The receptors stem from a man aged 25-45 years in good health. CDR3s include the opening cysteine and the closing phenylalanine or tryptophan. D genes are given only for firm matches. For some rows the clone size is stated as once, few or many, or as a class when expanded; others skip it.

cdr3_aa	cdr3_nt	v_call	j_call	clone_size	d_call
CASSFKGLFAEAFF	TGTGCCAGCAGTTTTAAGGGGCTTTTCGCTGAAGCTTTCTTT	TRBV28	TRBJ1-1	.	.
CASSFGGGNSPLHF	TGTGCCAGCAGTTTCGGGGGAGGAAATTCACCCCTCCACTTT	TRBV27	TRBJ1-6	few	.
CASSAVLGLDNEQFF	TGCGCCAGCAGCGCTGTCCTGGGTCTTGACAATGAGCAGTTCTTC	TRBV5-1	TRBJ2-1	few	.
CASSQGGRVHEQFF	TGCGCCAGCAGCCAAGGTGGCAGGGTCCATGAGCAGTTCTTC	TRBV4-3	TRBJ2-1	few	.
CSAPGQSTDTQYF	TGCAGCGCCCCGGGACAGAGCACAGATACGCAGTATTTT	TRBV29-1	TRBJ2-3	few	TRBD1
CTSSYAGYGHTF	TGTACCAGCAGTTACGCAGGATATGGCCACACCTTC	TRBV6-5	TRBJ1-2	.	.
CASSLRVDTQYF	TGTGCCAGCAGCCTTCGGGTTGATACGCAGTATTTT	TRBV7-2	TRBJ2-3	many	.
CSVGGFTDTQYF	TGCAGCGTTGGGGGGTTCACAGATACGCAGTATTTT	TRBV29-1	TRBJ2-3	.	.
CASSLDHRNAQYF	TGTGCCAGCAGCTTAGATCACAGGAACGCGCAGTACTTC	TRBV11-3	TRBJ2-5	.	.
CASSPTTGDEAFF	TGTGCCAGCAGTCCCACAACAGGGGACGAAGCTTTCTTT	TRBV12-3/TRBV12-4	TRBJ1-1	.	TRBD1
CASGERKLFF	TGTGCCAGTGGAGAGCGCAAACTGTTTTTT	TRBV28	TRBJ1-4	.	.
CASSTRQGFNYEQYF	TGTGCCAGCAGTACTAGACAGGGTTTTAACTACGAGCAGTACTTC	TRBV27	TRBJ2-7	.	TRBD1
CASSRRQVMNTEAFF	TGTGCCAGCAGCCGACGACAGGTTATGAACACTGAAGCTTTCTTT	TRBV3-1	TRBJ1-1	.	.
CASSQDWVPGQGFWSPLHF	TGCGCCAGCAGCCAAGATTGGGTACCGGGACAGGGGTTTTGGTCACCCCTCCACTTT	TRBV4-1	TRBJ1-6	.	TRBD1